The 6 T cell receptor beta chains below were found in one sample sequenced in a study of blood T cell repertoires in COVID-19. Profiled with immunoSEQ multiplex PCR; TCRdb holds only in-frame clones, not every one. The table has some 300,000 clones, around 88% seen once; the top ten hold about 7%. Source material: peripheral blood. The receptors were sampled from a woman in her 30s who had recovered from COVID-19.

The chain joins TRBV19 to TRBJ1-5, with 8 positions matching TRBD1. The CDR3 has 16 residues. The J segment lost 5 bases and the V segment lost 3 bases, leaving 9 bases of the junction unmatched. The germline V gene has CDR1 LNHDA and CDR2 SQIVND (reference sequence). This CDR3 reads CASSIQGAGPDQPQHF. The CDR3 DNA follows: TGTGCCAGTAGTATCCAGGGGGCGGGCCCCGATCAGCCCCAGCATTTT.

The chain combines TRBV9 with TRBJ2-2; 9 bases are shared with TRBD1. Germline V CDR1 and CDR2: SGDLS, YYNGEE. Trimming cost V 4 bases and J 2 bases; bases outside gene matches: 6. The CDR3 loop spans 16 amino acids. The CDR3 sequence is CASSLRGQGNTGELFF. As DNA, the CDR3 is TGTGCCAGCAGCCTAAGGGGACAGGGAAACACCGGGGAGCTGTTTTTT. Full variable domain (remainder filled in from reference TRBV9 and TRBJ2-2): DSGVTQTPKHLITATGQRVTLRCSPRSGDLSVYWYQQSLDQGLQFLIQYYNGEERAKGNILERFSAQQFPDLHSELNLSSLELGDSALYFCASSLRGQGNTGELFFGEGSRLTVL.

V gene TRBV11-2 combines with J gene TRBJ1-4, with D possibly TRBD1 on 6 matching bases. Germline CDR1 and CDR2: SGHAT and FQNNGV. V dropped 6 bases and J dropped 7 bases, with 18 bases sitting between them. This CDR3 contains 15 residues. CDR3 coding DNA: TGTGCCAGCAGGGTTACAGGGTCGGGGCCTGAAAAACTGTTTTTT. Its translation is CASRVTGSGPEKLFF. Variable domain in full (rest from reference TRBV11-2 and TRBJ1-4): EAGVAQSPRYKIIEKRQSVAFWCNPISGHATLYWYQQILGQGPKLLIQFQNNGVVDDSQLPKDRFSAERLKGVDSTLKIQPAKLEDSAVYLCASRVTGSGPEKLFFGSGTQLSVL.

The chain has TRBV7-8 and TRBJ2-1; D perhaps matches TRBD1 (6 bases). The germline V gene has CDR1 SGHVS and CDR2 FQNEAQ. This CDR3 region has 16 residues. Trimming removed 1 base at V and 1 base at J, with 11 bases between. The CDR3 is CASSLVQGPSYNEQFF. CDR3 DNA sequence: TGTGCCAGCAGCTTAGTTCAGGGGCCATCCTACAATGAGCAGTTCTTC.

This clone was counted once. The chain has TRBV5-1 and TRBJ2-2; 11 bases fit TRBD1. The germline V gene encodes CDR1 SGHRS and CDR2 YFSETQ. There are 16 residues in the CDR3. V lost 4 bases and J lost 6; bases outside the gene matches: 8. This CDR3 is CASSPQGTGGSGELFF. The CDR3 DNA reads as TGCGCCAGCAGCCCCCAGGGGACAGGGGGGTCCGGGGAGCTGTTTTTT.

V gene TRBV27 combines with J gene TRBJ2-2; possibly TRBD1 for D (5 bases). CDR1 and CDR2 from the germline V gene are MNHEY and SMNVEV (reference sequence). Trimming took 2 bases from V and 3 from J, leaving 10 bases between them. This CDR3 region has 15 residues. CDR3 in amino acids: CASSLRRDHTGELFF. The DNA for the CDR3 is TGTGCCAGCAGTTTACGCAGGGATCACACCGGGGAGCTGTTTTTT.